The subject of this entry is one T cell receptor beta chain. Peripheral blood, about 10 milliliters per donor, was collected. Germline values: CDR1 MNHEY, CDR2 SMNVEV (reference sequence). This CDR3 is 14 amino acids long. V was pared by 6 bases and J by 4 bases, with 14 bases between. A second PCR, run for about 6 to 11 cycles, used a sample-barcoded 5' primer plus a J-beta primer mix. Tags on each cDNA molecule came from a template-switch adaptor with 12 random nucleotides. Researchers report that each sample yielded at least 2.5 million CDR3-containing paired-end reads. TCRdb reprocessed the 5' RACE reads via MiXCR and lists one record per CDR3 protein. The top ten clones hold around 16% of a sample with 630,000 or so distinct CDR3 sequences, about 30% of them seen once. The entry originates in a study of blood T cells in healthy people across ages.

This chain connects TRBV27 to TRBJ2-3; D unresolved. Sequencing input: blood. The source is an elderly woman in good health. CDR3 nucleotides: TGTGCCAGCAGGCCACCGGGTCGATCAGATACGCAGTATTTT. Translated: CASRPPGRSDTQYF.